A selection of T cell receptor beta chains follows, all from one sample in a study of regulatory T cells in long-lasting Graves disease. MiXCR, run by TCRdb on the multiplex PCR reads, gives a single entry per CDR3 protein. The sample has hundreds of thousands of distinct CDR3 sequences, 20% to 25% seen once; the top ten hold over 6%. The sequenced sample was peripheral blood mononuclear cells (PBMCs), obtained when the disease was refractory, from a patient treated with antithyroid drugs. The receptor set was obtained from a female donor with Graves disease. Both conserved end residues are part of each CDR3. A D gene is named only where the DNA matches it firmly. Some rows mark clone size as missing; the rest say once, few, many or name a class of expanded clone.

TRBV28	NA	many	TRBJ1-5	CASTAEGSANQPQHF
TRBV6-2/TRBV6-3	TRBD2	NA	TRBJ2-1	CASSPRLAGGPNYNEQFF
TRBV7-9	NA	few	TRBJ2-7	CASSPMYEQYF
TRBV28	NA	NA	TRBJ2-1	CASSLRGQLEQFF
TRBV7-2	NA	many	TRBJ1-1	CASSSGTGLGTEAFF
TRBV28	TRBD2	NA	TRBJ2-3	CASNGGASRGRYTQYF
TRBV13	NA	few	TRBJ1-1	CASSFDSPVNTEAFF
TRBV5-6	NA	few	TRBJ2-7	CASTRLAGAAYEQYF
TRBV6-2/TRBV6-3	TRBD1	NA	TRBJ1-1	CASSEGGTGGMIPPTEAFF
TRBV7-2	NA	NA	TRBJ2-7	CASSSDVQDYRTYEQYF
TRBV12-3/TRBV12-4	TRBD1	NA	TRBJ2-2	CASSLTDRGRTTGELFF
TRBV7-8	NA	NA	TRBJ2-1	CASRSSGASRNNEQFF
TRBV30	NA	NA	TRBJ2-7	CAWSGAQRSSYEQYF
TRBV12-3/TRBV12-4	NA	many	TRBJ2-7	CASSTGPFYEQYF
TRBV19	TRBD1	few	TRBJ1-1	CASSIAGPGTGVNTEAFF
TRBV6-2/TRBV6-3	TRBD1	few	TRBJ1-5	CASSSGQRFNQPQHF
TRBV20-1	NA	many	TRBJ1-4	CSARVPTSGSTNEKLFF